This entry features one T cell receptor (beta chain) sequence. Its antigen is not identified. This record comes from a study of OX40 agonist ivuxolimab in advanced cancers. Background on the study: Three patients responded partially, comprising one with hepatocellular carcinoma and two with cutaneous melanoma.

It was autoimmune disease history or systemic immunosuppression that excluded patients. General study findings and limits: Fewer expanded clones were found on average in CD4+ than in CD8+ T cells. People who partly responded at 0.1-3.0 mg/kg had some of the least clonal expansion seen.

This table comes from immunoSEQ multiplex PCR, and its TCRdb copy is limited to in-frame clones, with some not included. The table records about 77,000 clones, about 92% of them present only once. The germline V gene has CDR1 LNHNV and CDR2 YYDKDF (reference sequence). Germline trimming cut 0 bases from V and 7 bases from J; bases unmatched to any gene: 16. This CDR3 region has 20 residues. The V and J genes are TRBV15 and TRBJ2-1; 12 bases fit TRBD2. The starting material was CD4+ or CD8+ T cells sorted from blood, obtained in a trial of the OX40 agonist ivuxolimab. This clonotype was obtained from an adult with an advanced solid tumor such as melanoma, head and neck, liver or kidney cancer. The DNA of the CDR3 is TGTGCCACCAGCAGAGATCTTTCCGTACCTAGCGGGAGGGCGGAAAATGAGCAGTTCTTC. Translating gives CATSRDLSVPSGRAENEQFF. The full variable domain, in which reference TRBV15 and TRBJ2-1 provide the parts outside the CDR3, is DAMVIQNPRYQVTQFGKPVTLSCSQTLNHNVMYWYQQKSSQAPKLLFHYYDKDFNNEADTPDNFQSRRPNTSFCFLDIRSPGLGDTAMYLCATSRDLSVPSGRAENEQFFGPGTRLTVL.